This TCR beta chain was sequenced for a study of Ad26.COV2.S vaccination and SARS-CoV-2 variants (dated by TCRdb to about 2021). In the study overall: Vaccine-arm donors came from COV1001, a multicentre, randomized, double-blind, placebo-controlled phase I-IIa trial of Ad26.COV2.S in healthy adults. Ad26.COV2.S was given intramuscularly at 5x10^10 or 1x10^11 viral particles, as a single shot or as two shots 56 days apart. TCRbeta repertoire sequencing was used to assess the specificity and breadth of SARS-CoV-2-reactive T cell receptors after Ad26.COV2.S vaccination. A total of approximately 30 samples were included in the TCR-sequenced set, comprising about 20 Ad26.COV2.S vaccine recipients, 5 placebo recipients and 8 SARS-CoV-2 convalescent individuals. Trial participants were randomized into five groups of five, in which low-dose or high-dose Ad26.COV2.S was given once or twice, or placebo was given on both occasions. Throughout the experiments and outcome assessment, investigators stayed blinded to trial group allocation. Points the paper makes about the study in general: The authors noted that the TCR breadth and depth analyses may have underestimated total T cell responses. Ad26.COV2.S recipients had higher spike-specific TCR breadth than placebo recipients (P = 0.0014). After vaccination, substantial breadth of spike-specific CD8+ and CD4+ T cell responses was reported. The study lacked the statistical power to compare responses across vaccine doses or regimens. Vaccine and placebo recipients had similar non-spike TCR breadth, a finding consistent with the vaccine containing only spike.

The immunoSEQ Assay was the method used to sequence TCRbeta CDR3 regions. After extraction, genomic DNA underwent amplification by bias-controlled multiplex PCR, followed by high-throughput sequencing. As for the authors' bioinformatics: To quantify the absolute abundance of every unique TCRbeta CDR3 region, sequences were collapsed and filtered. T cell fraction was estimated by normalizing TCRbeta template counts to usable DNA, which was measured by amplifying reference genes present in all nucleated cells. Repertoire TCRs were annotated as SARS-CoV-2-specific when V gene, CDR3 amino acid sequence and J gene were exactly matched to a known reactive TCR set. The reference SARS-CoV-2 TCR set was derived from MIRA and filtered for enrichment in COVID-19-positive ImmuneCODE repertoires, a step that removed public or cross-reactive TCRs. Using the MIRA antigens, annotated TCRs were further analysed by specific ORF or by position within an ORF. Breadth was defined as annotated unique rearrangements over total unique productive rearrangements; depth was the summed frequency of those rearrangements. Group comparisons of TCR breadth used two-sided Wilcoxon rank-sum tests. TCRdb stores this immuneACCESS table with in-frame sequences only. Part of the clones is absent; in the studies checked, under half of the shortfall reflects unresolved V genes, and no reason is known for the rest. V and J calls plus clone size are reproduced from that table; the DNA served to infer D and trimming. This sample has 300,000 to 400,000 clones in its table, and 85% to 90% of those were observed once. The ten top clones hold approximately 5% of the sample.

This specimen's treatment or condition label, per the study, means: over 15 received Ad26.COV2.S at low or high dose, single or two shots; about 5 received placebo; per-sample allocation not given. For vaccine and placebo recipients, the sequenced repertoires came from samples collected on day 63 after the first injection. Cohort 1b enrolled 25 to 30 adults aged 18-55 years at a single site in Boston, USA, between 29 July and 7 August 2020. Ad26.COV2.S was a replication-incompetent adenovirus type 26 vector that expressed a prefusion-stabilized SARS-CoV-2 spike protein derived from the original Wuhan strain. The germline V gene yields SNHLY for CDR1 and FYNNEI for CDR2. The germline ends are 6 bases apart after V is trimmed by 7 bases and J by 0 bases. Reading from cysteine to phenylalanine, the CDR3 counts 12 amino acids. Solely the CDR3 DNA is kept, with 36 bases framed from the first base. With respect to this clone: No antigen is known for it. No clone much larger than this one lies a single base away; base qualities are absent.

This material consisted of peripheral blood, taken in a trial of Ad26.COV2.S vaccine versus placebo. This TCR was sampled from a person aged 18-60 years who received the Ad26.COV2.S COVID-19 vaccine or a placebo. Recombination connected TRBV2 to TRBJ1-2; the D gene assignment is ambiguous. The encoded CDR3 is CASTDTNYGYTF. The nucleotides read TGTGCCAGCACGGATACTAACTATGGCTACACCTTC.